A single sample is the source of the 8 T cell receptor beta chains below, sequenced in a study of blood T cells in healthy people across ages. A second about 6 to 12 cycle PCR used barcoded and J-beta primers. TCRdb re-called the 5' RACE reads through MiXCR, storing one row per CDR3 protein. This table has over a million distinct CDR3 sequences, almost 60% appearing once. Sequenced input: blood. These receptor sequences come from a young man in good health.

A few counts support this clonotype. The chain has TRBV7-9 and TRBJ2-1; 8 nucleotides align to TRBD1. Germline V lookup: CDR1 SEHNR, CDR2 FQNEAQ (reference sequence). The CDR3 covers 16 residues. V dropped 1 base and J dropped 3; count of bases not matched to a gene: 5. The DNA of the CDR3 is TGTGCCAGCAGCTTAGATTTTACAGGGGGCTACAATGAGCAGTTCTTC. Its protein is CASSLDFTGGYNEQFF. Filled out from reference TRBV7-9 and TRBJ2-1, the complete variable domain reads DTGVSQNPRHKITKRGQNVTFRCDPISEHNRLYWYRQTLGQGPEFLTYFQNEAQLEKSRLLSDRFSAERPKGSFSTLEIQRTEQGDSAMYLCASSLDFTGGYNEQFFGPGTRLTVL.

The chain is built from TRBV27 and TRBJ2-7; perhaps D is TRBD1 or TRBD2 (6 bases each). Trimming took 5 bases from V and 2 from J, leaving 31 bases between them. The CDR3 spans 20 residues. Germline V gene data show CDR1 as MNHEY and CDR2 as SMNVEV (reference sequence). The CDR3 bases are TGTGCCAGCAGTAGGGGGGTCCAGATCCGGGACCTTGGGACCACCTACGAGCAGTACTTC. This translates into CASSRGVQIRDLGTTYEQYF.

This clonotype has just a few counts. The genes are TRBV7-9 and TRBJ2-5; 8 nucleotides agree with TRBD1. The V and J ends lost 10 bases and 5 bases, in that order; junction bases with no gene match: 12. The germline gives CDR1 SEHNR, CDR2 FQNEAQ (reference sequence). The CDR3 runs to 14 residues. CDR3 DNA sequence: TGTGCCATCCTCCGGGACAGGTCTAGGGAGACCCAGTACTTC. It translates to CAILRDRSRETQYF.

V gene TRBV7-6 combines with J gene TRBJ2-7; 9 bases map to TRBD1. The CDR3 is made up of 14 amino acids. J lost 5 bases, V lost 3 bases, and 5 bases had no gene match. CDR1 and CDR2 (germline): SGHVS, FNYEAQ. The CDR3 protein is CASSLGTGYDEQYF. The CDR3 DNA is TGTGCCAGCAGCTTGGGGACAGGGTATGACGAGCAGTACTTC.

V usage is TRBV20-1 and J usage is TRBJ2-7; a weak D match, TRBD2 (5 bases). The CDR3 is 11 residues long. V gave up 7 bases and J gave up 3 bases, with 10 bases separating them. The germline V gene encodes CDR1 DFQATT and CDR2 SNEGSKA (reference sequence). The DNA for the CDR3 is TGCAGTGTTTTCCGGGGCTACGAGCAGTACTTC. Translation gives CSVFRGYEQYF.

CDR3 sequence reads: CASLRGDGELFF. CDR3 coding DNA: TGCGCCAGTTTGAGGGGCGACGGGGAGCTGTTTTTT. This chain uses TRBV29-1 with TRBJ2-2, with D tentatively TRBD1 or TRBD2 (5 bases each). CDR3 length: 12 amino acids. Germline CDR1 and CDR2: SQVTM and ANQGSEA.

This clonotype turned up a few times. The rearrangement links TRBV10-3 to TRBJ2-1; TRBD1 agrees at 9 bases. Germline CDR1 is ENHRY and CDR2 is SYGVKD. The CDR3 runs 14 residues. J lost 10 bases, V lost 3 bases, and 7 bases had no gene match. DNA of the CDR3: TGTGCCATCAGTGACCAGGGACAGGGCAAGGAGCAGTTCTTC. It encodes CAISDQGQGKEQFF.

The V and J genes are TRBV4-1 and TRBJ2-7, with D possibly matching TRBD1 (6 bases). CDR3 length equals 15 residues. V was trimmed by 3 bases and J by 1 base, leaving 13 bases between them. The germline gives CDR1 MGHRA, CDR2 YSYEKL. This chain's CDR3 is CASSHPAQGSYEQYF. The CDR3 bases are TGCGCCAGCAGCCATCCCGCCCAGGGGTCCTACGAGCAGTACTTC.